These T cell receptor beta chains were read from a single sample in a study of blood T cells in healthy people across ages. A single record per CDR3 protein comes from TCRdb applying MiXCR to the 5' RACE reads. Of more than 650,000 distinct CDR3 sequences listed, 20% to 25% are singletons. Sequencing used blood. The receptors were gathered from a man in his 70s in good health. Each CDR3 is given with its conserved first and last residue. Each record gives: CDR3 protein, CDR3 DNA, V gene, clone size, J gene, D gene. The D gene is left open where the match is weak. Not all rows give a size; the values are once, few, many and, for expanded clones, a class.

cdr3_aa: CASSQGLAGADYNEQFF; cdr3_nt: TGCGCCAGCAGCCAGGGACTAGCGGGGGCCGACTACAATGAGCAGTTCTTC; v_call: TRBV5-1; clone_size: .; j_call: TRBJ2-1; d_call: TRBD2
cdr3_aa: CASSTRTVNTGELFF; cdr3_nt: TGTGCCAGCAGCACTCGGACCGTCAACACCGGGGAGCTGTTTTTT; v_call: TRBV3-1; clone_size: few; j_call: TRBJ2-2; d_call: .
cdr3_aa: CSVDSGGQSGNTIYF; cdr3_nt: TGCAGCGTTGATTCCGGGGGTCAATCTGGAAACACCATATATTTT; v_call: TRBV29-1; clone_size: .; j_call: TRBJ1-3; d_call: .
cdr3_aa: CSAKTQNTEAFF; cdr3_nt: TGCAGTGCAAAAACACAGAACACTGAAGCTTTCTTT; v_call: TRBV20-1; clone_size: few; j_call: TRBJ1-1; d_call: .
cdr3_aa: CASAETGVAKSPLHF; cdr3_nt: TGTGCCAGCGCGGAGACAGGGGTTGCGAAATCACCCCTCCACTTT; v_call: TRBV6-6; clone_size: .; j_call: TRBJ1-6; d_call: TRBD1
cdr3_aa: CSALQGFSNQPQHF; cdr3_nt: TGCAGTGCATTACAGGGTTTTAGCAATCAGCCCCAGCATTTT; v_call: TRBV20-1; clone_size: few; j_call: TRBJ1-5; d_call: .
cdr3_aa: CASSPGTGMIETQYF; cdr3_nt: TGTGCCAGCAGCCCGGGGACAGGGATGATAGAGACCCAGTACTTC; v_call: TRBV11-2; clone_size: .; j_call: TRBJ2-5; d_call: TRBD1
cdr3_aa: CASRATGANYGYTF; cdr3_nt: TGCGCCAGCAGAGCGACAGGGGCTAACTATGGCTACACCTTC; v_call: TRBV10-2; clone_size: .; j_call: TRBJ1-2; d_call: TRBD1
cdr3_aa: CASSPSSTGTNNGEQYF; cdr3_nt: TGTGCCAGCAGCCCCTCGTCGACAGGCACCAATAACGGCGAGCAGTACTTC; v_call: TRBV13; clone_size: .; j_call: TRBJ2-7; d_call: .
cdr3_aa: CASSLPAVADTQYF; cdr3_nt: TGTGCCAGCAGCTTACCAGCGGTGGCAGATACGCAGTATTTT; v_call: TRBV7-9; clone_size: few; j_call: TRBJ2-3; d_call: .
cdr3_aa: CASSGRGEYGYTF; cdr3_nt: TGTGCCAGCAGTGGCAGGGGGGAATATGGCTACACCTTC; v_call: TRBV6-5; clone_size: .; j_call: TRBJ1-2; d_call: TRBD1
cdr3_aa: CASSPLAGQGPTGSTYGYTF; cdr3_nt: TGTGCCAGCTCACCACTTGCCGGACAGGGGCCAACGGGGTCTACCTATGGCTACACCTTC; v_call: TRBV18; clone_size: .; j_call: TRBJ1-2; d_call: TRBD1
cdr3_aa: CATRRDLGTDTQYF; cdr3_nt: TGTGCCACCCGCAGGGATCTCGGCACAGATACGCAGTATTTT; v_call: TRBV10-3; clone_size: .; j_call: TRBJ2-3; d_call: .
cdr3_aa: CSVCLGGADTEAFF; cdr3_nt: TGCAGCGTCTGTTTAGGGGGCGCGGACACTGAAGCTTTCTTT; v_call: TRBV29-1; clone_size: .; j_call: TRBJ1-1; d_call: TRBD1
cdr3_aa: CATRGRAPDTQYF; cdr3_nt: TGTGCCACCCGGGGGAGGGCACCCGATACGCAGTATTTT; v_call: TRBV6-6; clone_size: .; j_call: TRBJ2-3; d_call: TRBD2
cdr3_aa: CASSTGTGFYEQYF; cdr3_nt: TGTGCCAGCAGTACCGGGACGGGCTTCTACGAGCAGTACTTC; v_call: TRBV28; clone_size: few; j_call: TRBJ2-7; d_call: .
cdr3_aa: CASSNTGGDGYTF; cdr3_nt: TGCGCCAGCAGCAATACAGGGGGCGATGGCTACACCTTC; v_call: TRBV5-1; clone_size: few; j_call: TRBJ1-2; d_call: TRBD1
cdr3_aa: CATSRVGTGSLYNEQFF; cdr3_nt: TGTGCCACCAGCAGAGTAGGGACAGGGTCCCTCTACAATGAGCAGTTCTTC; v_call: TRBV15; clone_size: .; j_call: TRBJ2-1; d_call: TRBD1
cdr3_aa: CASSLGQGSYNSPLHF; cdr3_nt: TGTGCCAGCAGCTTAGGCCAGGGCTCCTATAATTCACCCCTCCACTTT; v_call: TRBV7-8; clone_size: .; j_call: TRBJ1-6; d_call: .
cdr3_aa: CASRASGYNEQFF; cdr3_nt: TGTGCCAGCAGGGCAAGCGGATACAATGAGCAGTTCTTC; v_call: TRBV7-2; clone_size: few; j_call: TRBJ2-1; d_call: .